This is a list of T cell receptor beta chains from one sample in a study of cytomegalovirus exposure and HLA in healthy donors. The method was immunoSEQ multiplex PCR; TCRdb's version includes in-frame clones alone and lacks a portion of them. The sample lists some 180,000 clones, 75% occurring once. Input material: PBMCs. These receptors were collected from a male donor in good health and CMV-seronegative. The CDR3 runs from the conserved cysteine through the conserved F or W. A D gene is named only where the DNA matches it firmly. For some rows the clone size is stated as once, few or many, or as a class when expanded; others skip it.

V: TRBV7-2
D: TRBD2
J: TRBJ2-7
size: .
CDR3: CASSLGGKYEQYF
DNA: TGTGCCAGCAGCCTGGGAGGGAAATACGAGCAGTACTTC

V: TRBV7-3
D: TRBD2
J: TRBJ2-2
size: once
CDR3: CASSPGLAKTGELFF
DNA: TGTGCCAGCAGCCCCGGACTAGCGAAAACCGGGGAGCTGTTTTTT

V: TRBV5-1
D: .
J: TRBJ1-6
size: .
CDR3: CASSFEPGRTNSPLHF
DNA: TGCGCCAGCAGCTTTGAGCCAGGGCGAACTAATTCACCCCTCCACTTT

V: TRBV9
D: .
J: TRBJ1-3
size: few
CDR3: CASSVRLENTIYF
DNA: TGTGCCAGCAGCGTGCGGCTCGAAAACACCATATATTTT

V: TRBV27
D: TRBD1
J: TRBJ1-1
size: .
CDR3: CASILNRGAEAFF
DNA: TGTGCCAGCATTTTGAACAGGGGCGCTGAAGCTTTCTTT

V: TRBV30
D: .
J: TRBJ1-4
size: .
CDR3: CAWSRGEDEKLFF
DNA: TGTGCCTGGAGCCGGGGGGAAGATGAAAAACTGTTTTTT

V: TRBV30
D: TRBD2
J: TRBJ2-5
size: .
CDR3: CAWSGGGGGKETQYF
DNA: TGTGCCTGGAGTGGTGGCGGGGGGGGTAAAGAGACCCAGTACTTC

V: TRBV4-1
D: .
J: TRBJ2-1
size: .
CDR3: CASSQRGVGEQFF
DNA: TGCGCCAGCAGCCAACGGGGTGTGGGTGAGCAGTTCTTC

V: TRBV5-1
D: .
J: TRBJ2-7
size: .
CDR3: CASSLRGFLNYEQYF
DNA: TGCGCCAGCAGCTTAAGGGGGTTCCTAAACTACGAGCAGTACTTC

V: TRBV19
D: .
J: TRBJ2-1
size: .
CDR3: CASSVVRRDPYNEQFF
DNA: TGTGCCAGTAGTGTAGTTCGGCGGGATCCCTACAATGAGCAGTTCTTC

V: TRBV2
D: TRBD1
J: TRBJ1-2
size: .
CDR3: CASSEQGANYGYTF
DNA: TGTGCCAGCAGTGAGCAGGGGGCAAACTATGGCTACACCTTC

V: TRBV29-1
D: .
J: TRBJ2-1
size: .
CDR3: CSVFPYNEQFF
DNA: TGCAGCGTTTTCCCATACAATGAGCAGTTCTTC

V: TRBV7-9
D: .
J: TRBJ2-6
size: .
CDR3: CSSSFYRTAGANVLTF
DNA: TGTTCCAGCAGCTTTTACCGGACAGCTGGGGCCAACGTCCTGACTTTC

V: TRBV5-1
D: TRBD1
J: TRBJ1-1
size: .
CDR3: CASSFNSGGTEAFF
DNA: TGCGCCAGCAGCTTCAACTCAGGGGGGACTGAAGCTTTCTTT

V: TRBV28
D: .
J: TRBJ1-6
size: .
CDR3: CASRRSGYNSPLHF
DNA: TGTGCCAGCAGAAGGTCAGGGTATAATTCACCCCTCCACTTT

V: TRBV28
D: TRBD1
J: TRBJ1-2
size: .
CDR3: CASSSGQEGGYTF
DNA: TGTGCCAGCAGCTCAGGACAGGAGGGTGGCTACACCTTC